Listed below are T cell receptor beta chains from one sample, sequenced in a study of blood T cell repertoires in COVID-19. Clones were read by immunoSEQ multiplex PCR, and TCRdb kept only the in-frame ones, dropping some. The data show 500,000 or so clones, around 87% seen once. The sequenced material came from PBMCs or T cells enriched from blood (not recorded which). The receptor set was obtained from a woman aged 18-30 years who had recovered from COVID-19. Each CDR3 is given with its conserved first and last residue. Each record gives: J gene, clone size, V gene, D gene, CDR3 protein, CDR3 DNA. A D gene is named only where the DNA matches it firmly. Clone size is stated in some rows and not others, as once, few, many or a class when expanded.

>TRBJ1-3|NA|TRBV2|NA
CASALGFFPSGNTIYF
TGTGCCAGCGCGCTTGGTTTTTTCCCCTCTGGAAACACCATATATTTT
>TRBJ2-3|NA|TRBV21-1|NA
CASSFRLHDRYTQYF
TGTGCCAGCAGTTTCAGACTTCATGATCGTTATACGCAGTATTTT
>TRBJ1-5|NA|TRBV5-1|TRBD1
CASSIRGQPSNQPQHF
TGCGCCAGCAGCATACGGGGACAGCCAAGCAATCAGCCCCAGCATTTT
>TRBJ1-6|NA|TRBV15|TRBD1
CATSPKEAGGGSPLHF
TGTGCCACCAGCCCGAAGGAGGCAGGGGGAGGTTCACCCCTCCACTTT
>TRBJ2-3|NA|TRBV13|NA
CASSLAGRTTDTQYF
TGTGCCAGCAGCCTTGCGGGCCGTACGACAGATACGCAGTATTTT
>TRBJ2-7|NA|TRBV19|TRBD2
CASSIVSGGSYEQYF
TGTGCCAGTAGTATAGTGAGCGGGGGGTCCTACGAGCAGTACTTC
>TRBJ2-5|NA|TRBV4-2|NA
CASSQLNSQETQYF
TGTGCCAGCAGCCAATTGAACTCCCAAGAGACCCAGTACTTC
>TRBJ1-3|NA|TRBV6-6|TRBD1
CASSRGTDWSGNTIYF
TGTGCCAGCAGCCGCGGGACAGATTGGTCTGGAAACACCATATATTTT
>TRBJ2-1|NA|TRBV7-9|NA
CASSREEQFF
TGTGCCAGCAGTAGGGAGGAGCAGTTCTTC
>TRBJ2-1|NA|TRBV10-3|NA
CAISEDRSGWFF
TGTGCCATCAGTGAAGATAGGAGCGGTTGGTTCTTC
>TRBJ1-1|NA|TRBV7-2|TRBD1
CASSWGGQGNTEAFF
TGTGCCAGCAGCTGGGGTGGACAGGGTAACACTGAAGCTTTCTTT
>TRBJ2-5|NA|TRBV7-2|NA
CASSLRGRGDQETQYF
TGTGCCAGCAGCTTACGTGGCAGGGGTGATCAAGAGACCCAGTACTTC
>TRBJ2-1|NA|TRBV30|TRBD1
CAWSFDTGTGGYNEQFF
TGTGCCTGGAGCTTCGATACCGGGACAGGGGGTTACAATGAGCAGTTCTTC
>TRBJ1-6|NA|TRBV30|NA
CAWSVQGSTPLHF
TGTGCCTGGAGTGTACAGGGTTCGACACCCCTCCACTTT
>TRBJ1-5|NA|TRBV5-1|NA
CASSSQGGSNQPQHF
TGCGCCAGCAGCTCTCAGGGAGGGAGCAATCAGCCCCAGCATTTT
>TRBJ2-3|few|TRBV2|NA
CASSEGLATQYF
TGTGCCAGCAGTGAAGGATTAGCTACGCAGTATTTT
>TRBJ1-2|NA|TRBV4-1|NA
CASSQRRAGWPTF
TGCGCCAGCAGCCAACGACGGGCGGGATGGCCCACCTTC
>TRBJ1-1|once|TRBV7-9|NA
CASISTGLLNTEAFF
TGTGCCAGCATTTCCACAGGGCTTCTGAACACTGAAGCTTTCTTT
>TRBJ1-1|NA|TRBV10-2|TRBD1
CASTNPQTGLGTEAFF
TGCGCCAGCACCAACCCTCAGACAGGGTTGGGCACTGAAGCTTTCTTT
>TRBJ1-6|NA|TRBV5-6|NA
CASSLREGYSPLHF
TGTGCCAGCAGCTTGAGGGAGGGATATTCACCCCTCCACTTT
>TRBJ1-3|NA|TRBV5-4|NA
CASSLQGDSGNTIYF
TGTGCCAGCAGCTTACAGGGCGACTCTGGAAACACCATATATTTT
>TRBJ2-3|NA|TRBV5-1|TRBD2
CASSLTSGGSTDTQYF
TGCGCCAGCAGCTTGACTAGCGGGGGGAGTACAGATACGCAGTATTTT
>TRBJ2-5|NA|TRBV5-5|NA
CASSPRTGQETQYF
TGTGCCAGCAGCCCCCGGACGGGGCAAGAGACCCAGTACTTC